The 18 T cell receptor beta chains below come from one sample, sequenced in a study of blood T cell repertoires in COVID-19. The method was immunoSEQ multiplex PCR; TCRdb's version includes in-frame clones alone and lacks a portion of them. Here the sample spans a few hundred thousand clones, roughly 90% being singletons. Sequenced sample: peripheral blood. All receptors come from a man aged 40-49 years with acute or convalescent COVID-19.

CDR3 sequence reads: CASSSGLAGGQEQFF. The CDR3 DNA sequence: TGTGCCAGCAGCTCGGGACTAGCGGGAGGTCAAGAGCAGTTCTTC. The chain uses TRBV11-3 and TRBJ2-1; 15 nucleotides line up with TRBD2. Germline loops: CDR1 SGHNT, CDR2 YENEEA. CDR3 length: 15 residues. Trimming at V came to 4 bases and at J to 10 bases, leaving 5 bases not matched to a gene.

The CDR3 nucleotides read TGCGCCAGCAGCCAAGATTGGGGGGATAGTGGGGAGCAGTTCTTC. Translation gives CASSQDWGDSGEQFF. This chain links TRBV4-1 with TRBJ2-1, with a possible D match to TRBD2 (6 bases). The CDR3 sequence is 15 residues long. V was pared by 0 bases and J by 10 bases, with 16 bases between. Germline assignment: CDR1 MGHRA and CDR2 YSYEKL.

The rearrangement joins TRBV10-3 to TRBJ2-3; a possible D gene is TRBD2 (6 bases). The CDR3 runs 14 residues. The germline gives CDR1 ENHRY, CDR2 SYGVKD. Trimming cost V 10 bases and J 2 bases, with 16 bases left between them. This CDR3 reads CASLPGLNTDTQYF. The CDR3 DNA sequence: TGTGCCAGCCTACCGGGACTTAACACAGATACGCAGTATTTT.

Note on this clone: The identical CDR3 is also encoded by other nucleotide sequences in the sample. The chain is built from TRBV5-1 and TRBJ1-2, with 8 bases fitting TRBD1. This CDR3 is built from 14 residues. After removal of 2 bases from V and 4 bases from J, the junction contained 4 bases not matched to a gene. CDR1 and CDR2 (germline): SGHRS, YFSETQ. The CDR3 DNA is TGCGCCAGCAGCTTCGGACAGGGCGGCTATGGCTACACCTTC. This sequence encodes CASSFGQGGYGYTF.

Note on this clone: The germline gene is not matched at one end of the junction; a read error may be the cause. V usage is TRBV7-7 and J usage is TRBJ2-5; D gene uncertain. This CDR3 is built from 14 residues. Germline CDR1 and CDR2: SSHAT and FNYEAQ (reference sequence). CDR3 sequence (DNA): TGTGCTAGCAGCTTAGGCGTTTCCGGAGAGACCCAGTACTTC. Translating gives CASSLGVSGETQYF.

The rearrangement joins TRBV7-9 to TRBJ1-2; the D gene is possibly TRBD1 (5 bases). The length of the CDR3 is 17 residues. Trimming left V 4 bases short and J 4 bases short, with 22 bases between. Germline loops: CDR1 SEHNR, CDR2 FQNEAQ (reference sequence). The CDR3 DNA sequence: TGTGCCAGCAGCTCACCAAGAGACAGCCCCTTCATCTATGGCTACACCTTC. Translated, it gives CASSSPRDSPFIYGYTF.

This clone was observed a single time. The V and J genes are TRBV28 and TRBJ1-2, with a tentative D call TRBD1 (5 bases). Between the trimmed V and J ends, which lost 5 bases and 2 bases, there was a span of 15 bases. The CDR3 is made up of 15 amino acids. Germline V gene data show CDR1 as MDHEN and CDR2 as SYDVKM. DNA of the CDR3: TGTGCCAGCAGTCCCGCCAGGGATCTAAACTATGGCTACACCTTC. Amino acids: CASSPARDLNYGYTF.

This clone was seen once. The genes are TRBV5-1 and TRBJ2-2; 7 bases are shared with TRBD1. Germline V lookup: CDR1 SGHRS, CDR2 YFSETQ. J was trimmed by 0 bases and V by 0 bases; bases with no gene match: 2. The CDR3 consists of 16 residues. CDR3 region: CASSLVRGPNTGELFF. The CDR3 DNA follows: TGCGCCAGCAGCTTGGTAAGGGGGCCGAACACCGGGGAGCTGTTTTTT.

The chain employs TRBV6-6 and TRBJ1-3; 7 positions match TRBD1. Germline lookup yields CDR1 MNHNY and CDR2 SVGAGI (reference sequence). Trimming at V came to 5 bases and at J to 3 bases, leaving 10 bases not matched to a gene. The CDR3 is 16 residues long. CDR3: CASSRARQGFGNTIYF. CDR3 coding DNA: TGTGCCAGCAGTCGAGCCAGACAGGGCTTTGGAAACACCATATATTTT.

The V call is TRBV19, the J call TRBJ2-2; no reliable D call. CDR1 and CDR2 from the germline V gene are LNHDA and SQIVND (reference sequence). The CDR3 is 15 amino acids. The V gene lost 3 bases and the J gene lost 3 bases, with 11 bases spanning the gap. The CDR3 sequence: CASSITSRHTGELFF. CDR3 in DNA: TGTGCCAGTAGTATTACCAGTCGCCACACCGGGGAGCTGTTTTTT.

This chain uses TRBV4-3 with TRBJ1-4, with D possibly matching TRBD1 (5 bases). The CDR3 is made up of 15 amino acids. V was shortened by 3 bases and J by 8 bases, with 16 bases between the two germline ends. Germline assignment: CDR1 LGHNA and CDR2 YSLEER. This CDR3 reads CASSQIRAAAEKLFF. The CDR3 nucleotides read TGCGCCAGCAGCCAGATCAGGGCGGCGGCGGAAAAACTGTTTTTT.

The rearrangement uses TRBV6-1 and TRBJ1-4, with TRBD1 matching 7 bases. The germline V gene encodes CDR1 MNHNS and CDR2 SASEGT. The CDR3 contains 16 residues. J was trimmed by 6 bases and V by 0 bases; bases with no gene match: 7. CDR3 region: CASSEAQGQLDEKLFF. The CDR3, as DNA: TGTGCCAGCAGTGAAGCGCAGGGACAGCTCGATGAAAAACTGTTTTTT.

This clone was recorded only once. This chain uses TRBV5-1 with TRBJ2-3; tentative D call: TRBD2 (5 bases). The CDR3 covers 14 residues. Germline CDR1 and CDR2: SGHRS and YFSETQ. Trimming took off 4 bases at V and 5 bases at J, with 14 bases between the two ends. The CDR3 DNA is TGCGCCAGCAGCCCCGGCCCCGAGGGAGATACGCAGTATTTT. Its protein is CASSPGPEGDTQYF.

The rearrangement links TRBV6-6 to TRBJ1-5; D is possibly TRBD1 (5 bases). CDR1 and CDR2 from the germline V gene are MNHNY and SVGAGI (reference sequence). Trimming removed 6 bases at V and 5 bases at J, with 11 bases between. CDR3 length: 13 residues. CDR3 in amino acids: CASRRETDQPQHF. The CDR3 DNA reads as TGTGCCAGCAGGCGAGAGACAGATCAGCCCCAGCATTTT.

This clone showed up just once. This chain links TRBV29-1 with TRBJ2-7; 9 nucleotides agree with TRBD1. Germline V gene sequence: CDR1 SQVTM, CDR2 ANQGSEA. J gave up 2 bases and V 5 bases, and 10 bases lay outside the gene matches. The CDR3 loop spans 15 amino acids. DNA of the CDR3: TGCAGCGTTTCTTCGGGGACAGGGTTGGCCTACGAGCAGTACTTC. Its translation is CSVSSGTGLAYEQYF.

The chain carries TRBV7-8 and TRBJ2-7; weak D call: TRBD1 (5 bases). Trimming removed 1 base at V and 4 bases at J, with 14 bases between. Germline loops: CDR1 SGHVS, CDR2 FQNEAQ. This CDR3 has 15 amino acids. The CDR3 nucleotides read TGTGCCAGCAGCTTAGAGGCAGGGATGAATTACGAGCAGTACTTC. It codes for CASSLEAGMNYEQYF.

The chain recombines TRBV2 with TRBJ1-5, with D possibly being TRBD1 (5 bases). Germline V gene sequence: CDR1 SNHLY, CDR2 FYNNEI. The CDR3 length is 13 residues. V lost 8 bases and J lost 6, with 14 bases in between. The CDR3 bases are TGTGCCAGCTCACAGGACCCGGGTCAGCCCCAGCATTTT. It yields the protein CASSQDPGQPQHF.

About this clone: The sample contains more than one DNA sequence encoding this CDR3. The chain employs TRBV27 and TRBJ1-5, with D perhaps TRBD1 (5 bases). V lost 2 bases to trimming and J lost 5 bases, with 7 bases between them. Per germline, CDR1 MNHEY and CDR2 SMNVEV (reference sequence). This CDR3 contains 13 residues. The CDR3 loop is CASSLQGYQPQHF. For the CDR3, the DNA is TGTGCCAGCAGTTTACAGGGCTATCAGCCCCAGCATTTT.